The 24 T cell receptor beta chains in this list originate from one sample, sequenced in a study of blood T cell repertoires in COVID-19. The protocol was immunoSEQ multiplex PCR, while the TCRdb copy is restricted to in-frame clones and leaves out a portion. This table holds a few hundred thousand clones, roughly 88% found once. The sequencing input was peripheral blood. The receptors originated from a woman aged 50 to 65 with COVID-19, enrolled during active disease.

Here the CDR3 reads CASNGGAYSEQFF. In DNA, the CDR3 is TGTGCCAGTAACGGGGGGGCTTATAGTGAGCAGTTCTTC. V gene TRBV19 combines with J gene TRBJ2-1, with 8 bases identical to TRBD2. Germline V lookup: CDR1 LNHDA, CDR2 SQIVND (reference sequence). This CDR3 is 13 amino acids long. J gave up 9 bases and V 7 bases, and 8 bases lay outside the gene matches.

This sequence joins TRBV30 and TRBJ1-6, with D possibly TRBD1 on 6 matching bases. CDR1 is GTSNPN and CDR2 is SVGIG in the germline V gene (reference sequence). With 8 bases removed from V and 1 base from J, the gap between germline ends came to 9 bases. The CDR3 loop spans 13 amino acids. CDR3 loop: CAARGSYNSPLHF. The CDR3 coding sequence is TGTGCCGCCAGGGGATCCTATAATTCACCCCTCCACTTT. Based on the CDR3 plus reference TRBV30 and TRBJ1-6, the full variable domain is SQTIHQWPATLVQPVGSPLSLECTVEGTSNPNLYWYRQAAGRGLQLLFYSVGIGQISSEVPQNLSASRPQDRQFILSSKKLLLSDSGFYLCAARGSYNSPLHFGNGTRLTVT.

The V and J genes are TRBV2 and TRBJ1-2; 8 bases match TRBD1. CDR1 is SNHLY, CDR2 FYNNEI, per germline. The CDR3 runs 13 residues. Unmatched junction bases numbered 10, after V lost 8 bases and J lost 8 bases. The CDR3 reads CASHFQGARGYTF. In nucleotides, the CDR3 is TGTGCCAGCCATTTCCAGGGGGCGCGGGGCTACACCTTC.

The V and J genes are TRBV11-2 and TRBJ1-2, with D possibly TRBD1 on 6 matching bases. The CDR3 contains 16 residues. Trimming cost V 5 bases and J 4 bases, with 20 bases left between them. Germline values: CDR1 SGHAT, CDR2 FQNNGV. CDR3 sequence reads: CASSLRQDRFPYGYTF. CDR3 DNA: TGTGCCAGCAGCCTACGGCAGGACAGATTTCCCTATGGCTACACCTTC.

The genes are TRBV11-2 and TRBJ1-2, with a weak D call TRBD1 (6 bases). The V gene's germline CDR1 is SGHAT and CDR2 FQNNGV. The CDR3 loop spans 16 amino acids. Deletions cut 5 bases from V and 4 bases from J, with 20 bases between. CDR3 sequence: CASSPGVGTQPYGYTF. The CDR3 nucleotides are TGTGCCAGCAGCCCCGGAGTCGGGACACAACCCTATGGCTACACCTTC. The full variable domain, rest sourced from reference TRBV11-2 and TRBJ1-2, is EAGVAQSPRYKIIEKRQSVAFWCNPISGHATLYWYQQILGQGPKLLIQFQNNGVVDDSQLPKDRFSAERLKGVDSTLKIQPAKLEDSAVYLCASSPGVGTQPYGYTFGSGTRLTVV.

This chain joins TRBV5-5 and TRBJ2-1, with 13 nucleotides matching TRBD2. Germline trimming cut 3 bases from V and 9 bases from J; bases unmatched to any gene: 9. The CDR3 loop spans 16 amino acids. CDR1 is SGHKS, CDR2 YYEKEE, per germline (reference sequence). CDR3 nucleotide sequence: TGTGCCAGCAGCTCCCCCGGGGGACTAGCGGGGAGTGAGCAGTTCTTC. It yields the protein CASSSPGGLAGSEQFF. The whole variable domain, remainder taken from reference TRBV5-5 and TRBJ2-1, is DAGVTQSPTHLIKTRGQQVTLRCSPISGHKSVSWYQQVLGQGPQFIFQYYEKEERGRGNFPDRFSARQFPNYSSELNVNALLLGDSALYLCASSSPGGLAGSEQFFGPGTRLTVL.

The CDR3 bases are TGCAGCGTTGAAGCCCCCCTAGCGGGGGCCACAGATACGCAGTATTTT. This translates into CSVEAPLAGATDTQYF. The chain recombines TRBV29-1 with TRBJ2-3, with 10 bases identical to TRBD2. This CDR3 has 16 residues. V was clipped by 1 base and J by 2 bases; unmatched bases: 6. Germline CDR1 reads SQVTM; CDR2 reads ANQGSEA.

The V call is TRBV10-3, the J call TRBJ2-7; TRBD2 might be the D (6 bases). The CDR3 is 14 amino acids. V lost 1 base to trimming and J lost 6 bases, with 13 bases between them. In germline, CDR1 is ENHRY, CDR2 SYGVKD. CDR3 sequence reads: CAISEWDFPPEQYF. The CDR3 bases are TGTGCCATCAGTGAGTGGGACTTCCCACCCGAGCAGTACTTC.

The chain links TRBV24-1 to TRBJ1-5; D unclear. This CDR3 contains 14 residues. The germline V gene has CDR1 KGHDR and CDR2 SFDVKD. Trimming stripped 2 bases from V and 7 bases from J, with 11 bases between. The CDR3 loop reads CATSDSGSHQPQHF. CDR3 bases: TGTGCCACCAGTGATTCAGGCTCCCACCAGCCCCAGCATTTT.

Remarks on this clone: Other DNA sequences in the sample encode the same CDR3. J is TRBJ2-3 and V is TRBV3-1 (or the pseudogene TRBV3-2); D unclear. The V end was cut by 3 bases, the J end by 3 bases, with 10 bases between. The CDR3 is made up of 14 amino acids. Germline values: CDR1 LGHDT, CDR2 YNNKEL (reference sequence). CDR3 residues: CASSQGLNTDTQYF. CDR3 sequence (DNA): TGTGCCAGCAGCCAGGGCCTTAATACAGATACGCAGTATTTT.

The chain is built from TRBV12-3 or TRBV12-4 and TRBJ1-2; the D gene is possibly TRBD1 (6 bases). The length of the CDR3 is 13 residues. Trimming cost V 7 bases and J 8 bases, with 17 bases left between them. Here the CDR3 reads CASTIAGAYGYTF. CDR3 bases: TGTGCCAGCACAATAGCGGGGGCGTACGGCTACACCTTC.

The chain combines TRBV6-1 with TRBJ2-4; the D gene is possibly TRBD1 (6 bases). The germline V gene has CDR1 MNHNS and CDR2 SASEGT. The germline V and J ends were trimmed by 2 bases and 7 bases, with 12 bases remaining between them. CDR3 length equals 14 residues. CDR3 amino acids: CASSEIGGRNIQYF. The CDR3 region has the DNA TGTGCCAGCAGTGAAATAGGGGGACGGAACATTCAGTACTTC.

The V gene is TRBV6-1, the J gene TRBJ2-3; 7 positions agree with TRBD2. The ends lost 8 bases at V and 4 bases at J; junction bases unmatched: 9. Germline CDR1 is MNHNS and CDR2 is SASEGT. The CDR3 has 14 residues. CDR3 residues: CASGGAGRSDTQYF. CDR3 bases: TGTGCCAGCGGTGGAGCGGGGAGATCAGATACGCAGTATTTT.

The chain couples TRBV4-1 to TRBJ1-1, with 9 positions matching TRBD1. The J segment lost 3 bases and the V segment lost 2 bases, leaving 13 bases of the junction unmatched. The CDR3 contains 18 residues. The germline gives CDR1 MGHRA, CDR2 YSYEKL. This CDR3 is CASSQPFRQGGSDTEAFF. Written as DNA, the CDR3 is TGCGCCAGCAGCCAACCTTTTAGACAGGGGGGAAGTGACACTGAAGCTTTCTTT.

The chain carries TRBV3-1 (or the pseudogene TRBV3-2) and TRBJ2-2; no clear D gene. This CDR3 is 16 amino acids long. Germline CDR1 is LGHDT and CDR2 is YNNKEL (reference sequence). The V end was cut by 1 base, the J end by 3 bases, with 12 bases between. This CDR3 reads CASSQGSDSYTGELFF. CDR3 bases: TGTGCCAGCAGCCAAGGGAGCGATTCATACACCGGGGAGCTGTTTTTT.

In this sample, this clone turned up once. The chain combines TRBV18 with TRBJ1-1; 12 bases agree with TRBD1. Trimming cost V 3 bases and J 10 bases; bases outside gene matches: 6. The CDR3 runs 14 residues. Germline V gene sequence: CDR1 KGHSH, CDR2 LQKENI. The CDR3 protein is CASSPGQGAEAAFF. In DNA, the CDR3 is TGTGCCAGCTCACCGGGACAGGGGGCGGAGGCAGCTTTCTTT.

CDR3 coding DNA: TGTGCCACCCTGGGGGCCGGTGGCTACACCTTC. It encodes CATLGAGGYTF. The V call is TRBV12-3 or TRBV12-4, the J call TRBJ1-2; a possible D gene is TRBD1 (6 bases). The CDR3 has 11 amino acids. V shed 10 bases and J shed 7 bases, with 13 bases lying between them.

In the case of this clone: The sample contains more than one DNA sequence encoding this CDR3. The chain recombines TRBV5-6 with TRBJ1-2; D is undetermined. Per germline, CDR1 SGHDT and CDR2 YYEEEE. The CDR3 totals 13 residues. Deletions cut 0 bases from V and 2 bases from J, with 5 bases between. CDR3 in DNA: TGTGCCAGCAGCTTGGGCGTCAACTATGGCTACACCTTC. It is translated as CASSLGVNYGYTF.

Here the CDR3 reads CASSLVAGGPNGELFF. The CDR3 DNA reads TGTGCCAGCAGCTTAGTAGCGGGGGGGCCTAACGGGGAGCTGTTTTTT. The chain joins TRBV7-2 to TRBJ2-2, with 11 bases fitting TRBD2. CDR1 is SGHTA, CDR2 FQGNSA, per germline. This CDR3 contains 16 residues. With V trimmed by 1 base and J by 7 bases, 5 bases remained unmatched.

The CDR3 nucleotides are TGTGCCAGCAGCCGAAGGGGGTTCGGTGAAAGGGCCGGGGAGCTGTTTTTT. It yields the protein CASSRRGFGERAGELFF. The chain couples TRBV7-9 to TRBJ2-2; maybe TRBD1 (6 bases). The CDR3 spans 17 residues. From germline, CDR1 is SEHNR and CDR2 FQNEAQ (reference sequence). V lost 5 bases to trimming and J lost 6 bases, with 22 bases between them.

In its sample, this clone was seen once. The chain carries TRBV19 and TRBJ2-7, with a weak D call TRBD1 (5 bases). V dropped 3 bases and J dropped 2 bases, with 14 bases sitting between them. Germline values: CDR1 LNHDA, CDR2 SQIVND (reference sequence). There are 15 residues in the CDR3. Written as DNA, the CDR3 is TGTGCCAGTAGTATTCGTCCAGGGCAAACCTACGAGCAGTACTTC. Its protein is CASSIRPGQTYEQYF.

CDR3: CASSNQPGGEQYF. The CDR3 nucleotides are TGTGCCAGCAGTAACCAACCAGGGGGCGAGCAGTACTTC. V usage is TRBV6-6 and J usage is TRBJ2-7, with 7 bases fitting TRBD1. Germline-derived CDR1 and CDR2 are MNHNY and SVGAGI (reference sequence). J lost 6 bases, V lost 5 bases, and 7 bases had no gene match. This CDR3 has 13 amino acids.

This rearrangement joins TRBV14 to TRBJ1-2; no firm D call. The germline gives CDR1 SGHDN, CDR2 FVKESK. The CDR3 extends over 14 amino acids. Trimming removed 1 base from V and 4 bases from J, with 10 bases in between. Written as DNA, the CDR3 is TGTGCCAGCAGCCAAGTGTCGGGTACCTATGGCTACACCTTC. This translates into CASSQVSGTYGYTF.

This chain links TRBV7-9 with TRBJ2-5, with TRBD1 matching over 7 bases. Germline values: CDR1 SEHNR, CDR2 FQNEAQ (reference sequence). This CDR3 is built from 14 residues. Trimming at V came to 3 bases and at J to 5 bases, leaving 6 bases not matched to a gene. CDR3 in amino acids: CASSLTGREETQYF. Here the CDR3 DNA reads TGTGCCAGCAGCTTGACAGGGAGAGAGGAGACCCAGTACTTC.